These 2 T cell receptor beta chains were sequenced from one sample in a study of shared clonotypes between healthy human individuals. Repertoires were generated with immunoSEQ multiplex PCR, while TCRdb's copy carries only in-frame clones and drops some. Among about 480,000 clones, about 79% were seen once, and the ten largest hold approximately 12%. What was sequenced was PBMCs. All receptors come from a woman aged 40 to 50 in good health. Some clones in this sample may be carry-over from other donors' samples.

The CDR3 nucleotides read TGTGCCAGCTCAGGGACAGAGAACACCGGGGAGCTGTTTTTT. It encodes CASSGTENTGELFF. The J gene is TRBJ2-2, the V gene TRBV9; 7 bases are a match to TRBD1. The CDR3 totals 14 residues. V gave up 7 bases and J gave up 1 base; unmatched junction bases: 4. Per germline, CDR1 SGDLS and CDR2 YYNGEE.

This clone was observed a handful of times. The CDR3 DNA reads as TGTGCCAGTAGTATTCAGCCCGACTATGGCTACACCTTC. Residues: CASSIQPDYGYTF. The rearrangement links TRBV19 to TRBJ1-2; D is undetermined. The CDR3 is made up of 13 amino acids. Per the germline V gene, CDR1 is LNHDA and CDR2 is SQIVND (reference sequence). V was trimmed by 3 bases and J by 3 bases, leaving 8 bases between them.